A selection of T cell receptor beta chains follows, all from one sample in a study of Ad26.COV2.S vaccination and SARS-CoV-2 variants. Clones were sequenced by immunoSEQ multiplex PCR, and TCRdb holds only the in-frame ones, with some missing. The sample lists 300,000 to 350,000 clones, 86% occurring once. The sequenced sample was peripheral blood, obtained in a trial of Ad26.COV2.S vaccine versus placebo. The receptors here all came from a person between 18 and 65 years old who received the Ad26.COV2.S COVID-19 vaccine or a placebo. Both conserved end residues are part of each CDR3. The D gene is left open where the match is weak. The size entry is marked missing in some rows and otherwise reads once, few, many or a size class.

v_gene,d_gene,j_gene,abundance,CDR3aa,CDR3nt
TRBV27,-,TRBJ1-6,once,CASSLFRDGLSSYNSPLHF,TGTGCCAGCAGTTTATTCCGGGACGGCCTGAGCTCCTATAATTCACCCCTCCACTTT
TRBV19,-,TRBJ1-2,-,CASSITGAGNGYTF,TGTGCCAGTAGTATCACCGGAGCGGGAAATGGCTACACCTTC
TRBV7-9,-,TRBJ1-1,-,CASSLRGNTNTEAFF,TGTGCCAGCAGCTTAAGGGGCAATACGAACACTGAAGCTTTCTTT
TRBV28,-,TRBJ1-2,-,CASSYRQTNYGYTF,TGTGCCAGCAGTTATCGGCAGACTAACTATGGCTACACCTTC
TRBV19,-,TRBJ2-5,-,CASSKQDGGLQETQYF,TGTGCCAGTAGTAAACAAGACGGGGGGCTCCAAGAGACCCAGTACTTC
TRBV29-1,-,TRBJ2-3,-,CSVSGGGATSDTQYF,TGCAGCGTTAGTGGAGGGGGGGCAACGTCAGATACGCAGTATTTT
TRBV6-5,TRBD1,TRBJ2-7,-,CASSLQGANYEQYF,TGTGCCAGCAGCTTACAGGGGGCGAATTACGAGCAGTACTTC
TRBV28,TRBD1,TRBJ2-1,-,CASSLLGQLRNNEQFF,TGTGCCAGCAGTTTGCTGGGACAGTTAAGGAACAATGAGCAGTTCTTC
TRBV5-1,TRBD2,TRBJ2-1,-,CASNNGGTSGVREQFF,TGCGCCAGCAACAATGGGGGGACTAGCGGGGTCCGTGAGCAGTTCTTC
TRBV11-2,TRBD2,TRBJ2-3,-,CASSPNPGGSTDTQYF,TGTGCCAGCAGCCCGAACCCGGGGGGGTCGACAGATACGCAGTATTTT
TRBV18,TRBD1,TRBJ1-1,-,CASSPSLQGGRNTEAFF,TGTGCCAGCTCACCATCTTTACAAGGGGGCAGGAACACTGAAGCTTTCTTT
TRBV10-3,-,TRBJ2-7,-,CAISESVSYEQYF,TGTGCCATCAGTGAGAGTGTTTCCTACGAGCAGTACTTC
TRBV3-1/TRBV3-2,TRBD2,TRBJ2-7,-,CASSKRGGLGEQYF,TGTGCCAGCAGCAAACGGGGGGGCCTTGGCGAGCAGTACTTC
TRBV10-3,TRBD1,TRBJ1-2,-,CAISELGGTVSDGYTF,TGTGCCATCAGTGAGTTAGGGGGGACAGTTTCCGATGGCTACACCTTC
TRBV3-1/TRBV3-2,-,TRBJ2-3,-,CASSHGEGTQYF,TGTGCCAGCAGCCATGGGGAAGGTACGCAGTATTTT
TRBV28,-,TRBJ2-5,-,CASSFSGGSQETQYF,TGTGCCAGCAGCTTTAGCGGAGGTTCCCAAGAGACCCAGTACTTC
TRBV7-2,-,TRBJ2-3,-,CASSTASTDTQYF,TGTGCCAGCAGCACTGCTAGCACAGATACGCAGTATTTT
TRBV7-9,-,TRBJ1-6,once,CASSQTWDKNSPLHF,TGTGCCAGCAGCCAGACGTGGGACAAGAATTCACCCCTCCACTTT
TRBV19,-,TRBJ2-5,-,CASSITGDQETQYF,TGTGCCAGTAGTATAACCGGGGACCAAGAGACCCAGTACTTC
TRBV28,-,TRBJ2-3,-,CASNVGTGLAGTQYF,TGTGCCAGCAATGTGGGGACTGGCTTAGCTGGTACGCAGTATTTT
TRBV4-1,TRBD2,TRBJ2-1,once,CASRGIGTRVVDNEQFF,TGCGCCAGCAGGGGGATCGGGACTAGAGTTGTGGACAATGAGCAGTTCTTC
TRBV28,-,TRBJ1-2,-,CAPLCRGGVRDGYTF,TGTGCCCCCCTTTGCCGGGGGGGAGTTAGGGATGGCTACACCTTC
TRBV5-4,TRBD2,TRBJ2-5,-,CASSLTSEWETQYF,TGTGCCAGCAGCTTAACTAGCGAGTGGGAGACCCAGTACTTC
TRBV2,-,TRBJ2-7,-,CASNTRDWGDEQYF,TGTGCCAGCAACACCCGGGACTGGGGCGACGAGCAGTACTTC
TRBV28,-,TRBJ1-5,once,CASSLSINQPQHF,TGTGCCAGCAGTTTGTCAATTAATCAGCCCCAGCATTTT
TRBV28,TRBD2,TRBJ2-7,once,CASTPAASGRILGQYF,TGTGCCAGCACCCCCGCGGCTAGCGGACGAATCTTGGGGCAGTACTTC
TRBV5-6,-,TRBJ1-2,-,CASSLGPEGNYGYTF,TGTGCCAGCAGCCTGGGCCCCGAAGGGAACTATGGCTACACCTTC
TRBV7-3,-,TRBJ2-5,-,CASSLTGWETQYF,TGTGCCAGCAGTCTAACAGGGTGGGAGACCCAGTACTTC
TRBV10-3,TRBD1,TRBJ1-5,-,CAISKTGDQPQHF,TGTGCCATCAGTAAAACAGGGGATCAGCCCCAGCATTTT
TRBV3-1/TRBV3-2,-,TRBJ2-1,-,CASSQSRRGQFF,TGTGCCAGCAGCCAGTCCAGGCGGGGGCAGTTCTTC
TRBV12-3/TRBV12-4,-,TRBJ2-3,few,CASSFSRADTQYF,TGTGCCAGCAGTTTTAGTCGGGCAGATACGCAGTATTTT
TRBV4-3,-,TRBJ1-1,-,CASSGPNTEAFF,TGCGCCAGCAGCGGGCCAAACACTGAAGCTTTCTTT
TRBV7-2,TRBD1,TRBJ2-5,-,CASSLGTGTKETQYF,TGTGCCAGCAGCTTAGGGACAGGGACGAAAGAGACCCAGTACTTC
TRBV4-3,TRBD2,TRBJ2-1,-,CASSQDGTSGSSYNEQFF,TGCGCCAGCAGCCAAGATGGGACTAGCGGGAGCTCCTACAATGAGCAGTTCTTC
TRBV27,-,TRBJ2-3,once,CASSNPTDTQYF,TGTGCCAGCAGTAACCCCACAGATACGCAGTATTTT
TRBV6-2/TRBV6-3,-,TRBJ1-5,-,CASSSVWNQPQHF,TGTGCCAGCAGCTCAGTTTGGAATCAGCCCCAGCATTTT
TRBV5-1,TRBD1,TRBJ1-2,-,CASSLTGGDWDYGYTF,TGCGCCAGCAGCTTGACAGGGGGAGATTGGGACTATGGCTACACCTTC
TRBV19,-,TRBJ2-7,-,CASSATGSYEQYF,TGTGCCAGTAGTGCCACAGGGTCCTACGAGCAGTACTTC
TRBV9,-,TRBJ2-3,-,CASSVSTDTQYF,TGTGCCAGCAGCGTCTCCACAGATACGCAGTATTTT
TRBV5-1,TRBD1,TRBJ1-2,-,CASADRGHANYGYTF,TGCGCCAGCGCGGACAGGGGGCATGCTAACTATGGCTACACCTTC
TRBV18,-,TRBJ2-5,-,CASSGGIGETQYF,TGTGCCAGCTCAGGGGGGATCGGAGAGACCCAGTACTTC
TRBV4-1,TRBD1,TRBJ2-5,once,CASSQANRGALKETQYF,TGCGCCAGCAGCCAAGCGAACAGGGGGGCGCTAAAAGAGACCCAGTACTTC
TRBV27,-,TRBJ2-3,-,CASSFYRDTQYF,TGTGCCAGCAGTTTTTATAGAGATACGCAGTATTTT
TRBV6-6,-,TRBJ2-7,-,CASSYRTEGNEQYF,TGTGCCAGCAGTTACCGCACCGAGGGGAACGAGCAGTACTTC
TRBV2,-,TRBJ1-4,-,CASSLQTENEKLFF,TGTGCCAGCAGTCTTCAGACAGAGAATGAAAAACTGTTTTTT
TRBV7-9,TRBD2,TRBJ2-3,-,CASSSLVVAGGDTQYF,TGTGCCAGCAGCTCCTTAGTGGTAGCGGGAGGGGATACGCAGTATTTT
TRBV19,-,TRBJ2-2,-,CASRASPWTTNTGELFF,TGTGCCAGTAGAGCCTCCCCATGGACCACGAACACCGGGGAGCTGTTTTTT
TRBV6-5,TRBD2,TRBJ2-7,-,CASSYSKGGSEQYF,TGTGCCAGCAGTTACTCGAAAGGCGGGAGCGAGCAGTACTTC
TRBV6-5,-,TRBJ1-5,-,CASRVTDNSNQPQHF,TGTGCCAGCAGGGTGACAGATAATAGCAATCAGCCCCAGCATTTT
TRBV6-5,-,TRBJ2-1,-,CASSYPGPNNEQFF,TGTGCCAGCAGTTACCCCGGGCCCAACAATGAGCAGTTCTTC
TRBV28,TRBD1,TRBJ1-1,-,CASKGQINTEAFF,TGTGCCAGCAAGGGACAGATTAACACTGAAGCTTTCTTT